This entry lists 32 T cell receptor beta chains sequenced from one sample in a study of shared clonotypes between healthy human individuals. Only in-frame clones appear in the TCRdb table, and some are missing; sequencing was by immunoSEQ multiplex PCR. The sample contains 950,000 to 1,100,000 clones, about 75% of which appear only once. The material sequenced was memory CD4+ T cells sorted from blood. Stated subset: CD45RA-negative fraction. The receptors come from a man between 18 and 29 years old in good health.

The V gene is TRBV9, the J gene TRBJ2-4; D unresolved. Trimming removed 4 bases at V and 0 bases at J, with 14 bases between. The CDR3 contains 16 residues. Germline assignment: CDR1 SGDLS and CDR2 YYNGEE. Written as DNA, the CDR3 is TGTGCCAGCAGCAAGGACCCACAGATAGCCAAAAACATTCAGTACTTC. Residues: CASSKDPQIAKNIQYF.

In this sample, this clone turned up a few times. V gene TRBV15 combines with J gene TRBJ2-1, with a weak D call TRBD2 (5 bases). This CDR3 has 12 amino acids. Germline V gene sequence: CDR1 LNHNV, CDR2 YYDKDF (reference sequence). With 1 base removed from V and 8 bases from J, the gap between germline ends came to 6 bases. CDR3 DNA: TGTGCCACCAGCAGAGGGCGGGATGAGCAGTTCTTC. Translation gives CATSRGRDEQFF. Full variable domain (missing parts from reference TRBV15 and TRBJ2-1): DAMVIQNPRYQVTQFGKPVTLSCSQTLNHNVMYWYQQKSSQAPKLLFHYYDKDFNNEADTPDNFQSRRPNTSFCFLDIRSPGLGDTAMYLCATSRGRDEQFFGPGTRLTVL.

The rearrangement uses TRBV11-2 and TRBJ1-1; no clear D. The germline CDR1 and CDR2 sequences are SGHAT and FQNNGV. The length of the CDR3 is 13 residues. V dropped 1 base and J dropped 3 bases, with 6 bases sitting between them. The CDR3 nucleotides are TGTGCCAGCAGCTTAGCGGGGTACACTGAAGCTTTCTTT. Translated, it gives CASSLAGYTEAFF.

This clone was recorded a few times. V is TRBV5-1 and J is TRBJ2-7; D is unresolved. V lost 2 bases, J lost 3 bases, and 9 bases lay in between. Germline V gene sequence: CDR1 SGHRS, CDR2 YFSETQ. The CDR3 is 13 residues long. The CDR3 protein is CASSFADVYEQYF. The CDR3 nucleotides are TGCGCCAGCAGCTTTGCGGACGTCTACGAGCAGTACTTC.

The rearrangement uses TRBV28 and TRBJ1-5, with TRBD1 as a possible D gene (5 bases). Germline loops: CDR1 MDHEN, CDR2 SYDVKM. CDR3 length: 13 residues. With 7 bases removed from V and 6 bases from J, the gap between germline ends came to 13 bases. CDR3 region: CASIPTGGQPQHF. DNA of the CDR3: TGTGCCAGCATTCCTACGGGGGGTCAGCCCCAGCATTTT.

The V gene is TRBV15, the J gene TRBJ2-2; possible D gene TRBD2, 6 bases. Between the trimmed V and J ends, which lost 0 bases and 2 bases, there was a span of 10 bases. CDR3 length equals 16 residues. CDR1 is LNHNV, CDR2 YYDKDF, per germline (reference sequence). CDR3 region: CATSRDQAGNTGELFF. The CDR3 region has the DNA TGTGCCACCAGCAGAGACCAAGCGGGTAACACCGGGGAGCTGTTTTTT. The complete variable domain, with remaining parts taken from reference TRBV15 and TRBJ2-2, reads DAMVIQNPRYQVTQFGKPVTLSCSQTLNHNVMYWYQQKSSQAPKLLFHYYDKDFNNEADTPDNFQSRRPNTSFCFLDIRSPGLGDTAMYLCATSRDQAGNTGELFFGEGSRLTVL.

This clone was observed a single time. V is TRBV5-5 and J is TRBJ2-7; tentative D call: TRBD2 (7 bases). The V gene's germline CDR1 is SGHKS and CDR2 YYEKEE (reference sequence). CDR3 length: 17 residues. The germline V and J ends were trimmed by 5 bases and 2 bases, with 23 bases remaining between them. The CDR3 sequence: CASSFTPLGGRTYEQYF. The CDR3 nucleotides are TGTGCCAGCAGTTTTACCCCCCTCGGGGGGCGAACCTACGAGCAGTACTTC.

This clone was observed a few times. CDR3 amino acids: CAITPRAENTEAFF. DNA for the CDR3: TGTGCCATCACCCCAAGGGCAGAGAACACTGAAGCTTTCTTT. This chain links TRBV10-3 with TRBJ1-1, with D uncertain. The V and J ends lost 7 bases and 1 base respectively, with 13 bases between them. The CDR3 is made up of 14 amino acids. CDR1 and CDR2 (germline): ENHRY, SYGVKD.

The chain couples TRBV7-3 to TRBJ1-5; possibly TRBD1 for D (6 bases). The germline V gene encodes CDR1 SGHTA and CDR2 FQGTGA. V was clipped by 5 bases and J by 0 bases, with 14 bases between them. The CDR3 has 16 amino acids. The CDR3 nucleotides read TGTGCCAGCAGCCCGCACCAGGGGTATAGCAATCAGCCCCAGCATTTT. Amino acids: CASSPHQGYSNQPQHF.

This rearrangement joins TRBV6-5 to TRBJ2-5; TRBD1 agrees at 10 bases. The CDR3 consists of 14 residues. Germline V lookup: CDR1 MNHEY, CDR2 SVGAGI. V was pared by 4 bases and J by 7 bases, with 6 bases of the junction left unmatched. The DNA of the CDR3 is TGTGCCAGCAGTTCCACGGACAGGGGGATGACCCAGTACTTC. It is translated as CASSSTDRGMTQYF.

The chain links TRBV19 to TRBJ2-6; 8 bases agree with TRBD1. The germline V gene encodes CDR1 LNHDA and CDR2 SQIVND (reference sequence). V lost 5 bases, J lost 4 bases, and 4 bases stayed unmatched. The length of the CDR3 is 15 residues. The CDR3 reads CASSPTGAGANVLTF. The CDR3 bases are TGTGCCAGTAGTCCGACAGGGGCCGGGGCCAACGTCCTGACTTTC.

A word on this clone: Germline and junction disagree at one end, which may indicate a read error. The chain carries TRBV14 and TRBJ2-1, with a weak D call TRBD1 (5 bases). The CDR3 is 12 amino acids. The germline V gene has CDR1 SGHDN and CDR2 FVKESK. CDR3 DNA sequence: TGTGCCAGCAGTCAAGCAGGGTCCGGGCAGTTCTTC. Its protein is CASSQAGSGQFF.

This clone was observed a handful of times. V and J are TRBV6-6 and TRBJ1-2, with TRBD1 matching over 9 bases. Germline V CDR1 and CDR2: MNHNY, SVGAGI (reference sequence). J lost 4 bases, V lost 7 bases, and 1 base had no gene match. The CDR3 runs to 12 residues. CDR3 in DNA: TGTGCCAGCACGACAGGGGGCTATGGCTACACCTTC. Protein sequence: CASTTGGYGYTF.

This chain uses TRBV5-6 with TRBJ2-3, with D unclear. V lost 4 bases and J lost 0, with 6 bases in between. Germline V gene data show CDR1 as SGHDT and CDR2 as YYEEEE. CDR3 length: 13 amino acids. This chain's CDR3 is CASSRSSTDTQYF. The CDR3 bases are TGTGCCAGCAGCCGGTCCAGCACAGATACGCAGTATTTT.

This chain joins TRBV5-4 and TRBJ2-3; D gene unclear. The length of the CDR3 is 15 residues. The germline CDR1 and CDR2 sequences are SGHNT and YYREEE (reference sequence). Trimming pared 1 base from V and 0 bases from J, leaving 9 bases between. The CDR3 is CASSLTQVSTDTQYF. DNA for the CDR3: TGTGCCAGCAGCTTGACTCAGGTTAGCACAGATACGCAGTATTTT.

The V gene is TRBV7-3, the J gene TRBJ2-5; D may be TRBD1 (5 bases). Germline CDR1 is SGHTA and CDR2 is FQGTGA. This CDR3 region has 14 residues. V was clipped by 5 bases and J by 5 bases, with 15 bases between them. CDR3 sequence: CASSPLGAGETQYF. CDR3 nucleotide sequence: TGTGCCAGCAGCCCCCTAGGGGCCGGGGAGACCCAGTACTTC.

This clone was recorded a few times. V gene TRBV5-8 combines with J gene TRBJ2-2, with TRBD2 matching 14 bases. J was trimmed by 2 bases and V by 3 bases; bases with no gene match: 6. CDR3 length equals 18 residues. Germline V gene lookup returns CDR1 SGHTS and CDR2 YDEGEE. The CDR3 sequence is CASSSGGTSGGNTGELFF. The CDR3 nucleotides are TGTGCCAGCAGCTCCGGTGGGACTAGCGGGGGAAACACCGGGGAGCTGTTTTTT. Based on the CDR3 plus reference TRBV5-8 and TRBJ2-2, the full variable domain is EAGVTQSPTHLIKTRGQQATLRCSPISGHTSVYWYQQALGLGLQFLLWYDEGEERNRGNFPPRFSGRQFPNYSSELNVNALELEDSALYLCASSSGGTSGGNTGELFFGEGSRLTVL.

This clone was recorded at least ten times. The chain links TRBV2 to TRBJ2-4; 7 bases agree with TRBD1. Trimming took 5 bases from V and 6 from J; bases not matched to a gene: 13. The CDR3 loop spans 16 amino acids. CDR1 and CDR2 from the germline V gene are SNHLY and FYNNEI. For the CDR3, the DNA is TGTGCCAGCAGTTTCCGGGACAGAAGGTCCCCAAACATTCAGTACTTC. It translates to CASSFRDRRSPNIQYF.

CDR3 amino acids: CASSESNRDGAYNSPLHF. As DNA, the CDR3 is TGCGCCAGCAGTGAGTCGAATCGGGACGGAGCATATAATTCACCCCTCCACTTT. V is TRBV10-2 and J is TRBJ1-6; D perhaps matches TRBD1 (5 bases). The germline V and J ends were trimmed by 0 bases and 4 bases, with 16 bases remaining between them. The CDR3 is made up of 18 amino acids. Germline CDR1 and CDR2: WSHSY and SAAADI.

This rearrangement joins TRBV5-5 to TRBJ1-2; D remains ambiguous. Trimming left V 0 bases short and J 4 bases short, with 10 bases between. Germline-derived CDR1 and CDR2 are SGHKS and YYEKEE (reference sequence). The CDR3 contains 14 residues. The CDR3 loop is CASSLGTQFYGYTF. The CDR3 coding sequence is TGTGCCAGCAGCTTGGGGACTCAATTCTATGGCTACACCTTC.

The chain combines TRBV5-1 with TRBJ2-7; TRBD2 matches at 7 bases. The germline CDR1 and CDR2 sequences are SGHRS and YFSETQ. The CDR3 has 16 residues. J gave up 0 bases and V 8 bases, and 14 bases lay outside the gene matches. The CDR3 DNA reads as TGCGCCAGTAGGGAGGGGTCCACGACATACTCCTACGAGCAGTACTTC. Translated, it gives CASREGSTTYSYEQYF.

CDR3 in DNA: TGTGCCACTAACCTAGCGGGGGCCTTCAATGAGCAGTTCTTC. Amino acid sequence: CATNLAGAFNEQFF. The chain has TRBV5-8 and TRBJ2-1; 10 positions agree with TRBD2. The V gene end was trimmed by 9 bases and the J gene end by 6 bases; junction bases not matched to a gene: 9. The CDR3 totals 14 residues. Germline V gene lookup returns CDR1 SGHTS and CDR2 YDEGEE.

This rearrangement joins TRBV7-8 to TRBJ1-5; D unresolved. The CDR3 has 12 residues. The V and J ends lost 3 bases and 5 bases respectively, with 5 bases between them. From germline, CDR1 is SGHVS and CDR2 FQNEAQ. This CDR3 reads CASSLTHQPQHF. CDR3 DNA: TGTGCCAGCAGCTTGACGCATCAGCCCCAGCATTTT.

Only one count was recorded for this clone. V usage is TRBV19 and J usage is TRBJ2-3; 9 bases are a match to TRBD2. The germline V gene encodes CDR1 LNHDA and CDR2 SQIVND (reference sequence). CDR3 length equals 16 residues. With V trimmed by 1 base and J by 1 base, 3 bases remained unmatched. The CDR3 here is CASSIGAGGRTDTQYF. The CDR3 coding sequence is TGTGCCAGTAGTATAGGAGCGGGGGGACGCACAGATACGCAGTATTTT.

With respect to this clone: Germline and junction disagree at one end, which may indicate a read error. At the DNA level, this CDR3 is encoded by other sequences in the same sample as well. The rearrangement uses TRBV5-4 and TRBJ2-3; 7 bases fit TRBD2. Looked up from germline, CDR1 is SGHNT and CDR2 is YYREEE (reference sequence). This CDR3 region has 15 residues. The CDR3 DNA sequence: TGCGCCAGCAGCTTGGATGGGGGAGGGACAGATACGCAGTATTTT. Its protein is CASSLDGGGTDTQYF.

This chain links TRBV19 with TRBJ2-3; no clear D gene. Germline loops: CDR1 LNHDA, CDR2 SQIVND (reference sequence). With 3 bases removed from V and 6 bases from J, the gap between germline ends came to 7 bases. The CDR3 has 12 residues. The DNA of the CDR3 is TGTGCCAGTAGTATCTTCGGGGATACGCAGTATTTT. It yields the protein CASSIFGDTQYF.

This clone has more than one count but fewer than ten. The chain couples TRBV5-1 to TRBJ2-7; D gene uncertain. CDR1 SGHRS and CDR2 YFSETQ come from the germline V gene. The CDR3 covers 14 residues. Trimming cost V 6 bases and J 1 base, with 14 bases left between them. The CDR3 coding sequence is TGCGCCAGCAAGGAGCGAGGCGAATCCTACGAGCAGTACTTC. It translates to CASKERGESYEQYF.

V and J are TRBV7-2 and TRBJ1-1; maybe TRBD1 (5 bases). V lost 5 bases to trimming and J lost 6 bases, with 13 bases between them. Germline CDR1 is SGHTA and CDR2 is FQGNSA. This CDR3 is built from 13 residues. DNA of the CDR3: TGTGCCAGCAGCCCACTCTGGGGGGCTGAAGCTTTCTTT. This encodes CASSPLWGAEAFF. The whole variable domain, filled in from reference TRBV7-2 and TRBJ1-1, reads GAGVSQSPSNKVTEKGKDVELRCDPISGHTALYWYRQSLGQGLEFLIYFQGNSAPDKSGLPSDRFSAERTGGSVSTLTIQRTQQEDSAVYLCASSPLWGAEAFFGQGTRLTVV.

The DNA of the CDR3 is TGTGCCAGTAGTGCACCGGGACAGGGGACTGAGACCCAGTACTTC. Translation gives CASSAPGQGTETQYF. The genes are TRBV19 and TRBJ2-5; 10 positions agree with TRBD1. The CDR3 is 15 residues long. Germline values: CDR1 LNHDA, CDR2 SQIVND (reference sequence). The J segment lost 5 bases and the V segment lost 5 bases, leaving 8 bases of the junction unmatched. Full variable domain (outside the CDR3, taken from reference TRBV19 and TRBJ2-5): DGGITQSPKYLFRKEGQNVTLSCEQNLNHDAMYWYRQDPGQGLRLIYYSQIVNDFQKGDIAEGYSVSREKKESFPLTVTSAQKNPTAFYLCASSAPGQGTETQYFGPGTRLLVL.

The V call is TRBV9, the J call TRBJ2-3, with D possibly being TRBD2 (7 bases). The V end was cut by 1 base, the J end by 1 base, with 10 bases between. The germline V gene encodes CDR1 SGDLS and CDR2 YYNGEE. The CDR3 has 15 residues. Here the CDR3 DNA reads TGTGCCAGCAGCGTAAGGGAGGGGGGCACAGATACGCAGTATTTT. It translates to CASSVREGGTDTQYF.

The rearrangement joins TRBV19 to TRBJ2-7; 10 bases match TRBD2. CDR3 length: 16 amino acids. Germline CDR1 LNHDA, CDR2 SQIVND (reference sequence). The trim removed 5 bases at V and 1 base at J, leaving 8 bases unmatched. CDR3 DNA: TGTGCCAGTAGTCCGCTAGCGGGAGCTGTGTCCTACGAGCAGTACTTC. Its translation: CASSPLAGAVSYEQYF.

The chain employs TRBV5-1 and TRBJ1-4; D is ambiguous. CDR3 size: 14 residues. Trimming removed 3 bases from V and 8 bases from J, with 14 bases in between. Germline assignment: CDR1 SGHRS and CDR2 YFSETQ. DNA for the CDR3: TGCGCCAGCAGCTCGGCGTTAATAGGAGAAAAACTGTTTTTT. As protein: CASSSALIGEKLFF.